The next 6 T cell receptor beta chains were all read from a single sample in a study of blood T cell repertoires in COVID-19. Sequencing used immunoSEQ multiplex PCR; TCRdb keeps in-frame clones, though not all of them. Of under 200,000 clones listed, more than 75% are singletons. The sequencing input was peripheral blood. The receptors were sampled from a woman in her seventies with COVID-19, enrolled during active disease.

The chain combines TRBV27 with TRBJ2-7; D is ambiguous. V dropped 4 bases and J dropped 4 bases, with 17 bases sitting between them. The CDR3 spans 15 residues. The V gene's germline CDR1 is MNHEY and CDR2 SMNVEV (reference sequence). CDR3 loop: CASSSLRKLGYEQYF. The CDR3 coding sequence is TGTGCCAGCAGTTCCCTCAGGAAGTTGGGTTACGAGCAGTACTTC.

The chain joins TRBV19 to TRBJ1-5; the D gene is possibly TRBD1 (5 bases). The CDR3 loop spans 14 amino acids. Germline CDR1 is LNHDA and CDR2 is SQIVND (reference sequence). V was cut by 7 bases and J by 6 bases, with 16 bases left in between. The CDR3 here is CASTFGGVPQPQHF. The CDR3 DNA sequence: TGTGCCAGTACCTTCGGGGGGGTCCCTCAGCCCCAGCATTTT.

This rearrangement joins TRBV5-1 to TRBJ2-3; TRBD1 is a possible D gene (6 bases). Deletions cut 0 bases from V and 1 base from J, with 15 bases between. Germline V gene lookup returns CDR1 SGHRS and CDR2 YFSETQ. The CDR3 has 17 amino acids. CDR3 sequence: CASSLVTGDIGTDTQYF. DNA of the CDR3: TGCGCCAGCAGCTTGGTGACAGGTGATATCGGCACAGATACGCAGTATTTT.

The chain couples TRBV5-8 to TRBJ2-1, with 9 bases aligning to TRBD2. The CDR3 consists of 15 residues. Germline V gives CDR1 SGHTS, CDR2 YDEGEE. V lost 0 bases, J lost 5 bases, and 3 bases stayed unmatched. As DNA, the CDR3 is TGTGCCAGCAGCTTGGGTCTAGCGGGAAACAATGAGCAGTTCTTC. This gives the protein CASSLGLAGNNEQFF. Filled out from reference TRBV5-8 and TRBJ2-1, the complete variable domain reads EAGVTQSPTHLIKTRGQQATLRCSPISGHTSVYWYQQALGLGLQFLLWYDEGEERNRGNFPPRFSGRQFPNYSSELNVNALELEDSALYLCASSLGLAGNNEQFFGPGTRLTVL.

This clone was recorded many times. V gene TRBV3-1 (or the pseudogene TRBV3-2) combines with J gene TRBJ1-2; a weak D match, TRBD1 (5 bases). V lost 3 bases, J lost 0 bases, and 14 bases lay in between. The CDR3 extends over 16 amino acids. Per the germline V gene, CDR1 is LGHDT and CDR2 is YNNKEL (reference sequence). CDR3 region: CASSHGKGLSNYGYTF. The CDR3 DNA sequence: TGTGCCAGCAGCCATGGCAAGGGGTTGTCTAACTATGGCTACACCTTC.

The V call is TRBV21-1, the J call TRBJ2-7; the table names TRBD2, a call not compared with the DNA. TRBV21-1 is a pseudogene locus. CDR3 length: 15 amino acids. The chain's CDR3 is CASSKRPDFSYEQYF. The CDR3 region has the DNA TGTGCCAGCAGCAAAAGGCCGGACTTTTCCTACGAGCAGTACTTC.